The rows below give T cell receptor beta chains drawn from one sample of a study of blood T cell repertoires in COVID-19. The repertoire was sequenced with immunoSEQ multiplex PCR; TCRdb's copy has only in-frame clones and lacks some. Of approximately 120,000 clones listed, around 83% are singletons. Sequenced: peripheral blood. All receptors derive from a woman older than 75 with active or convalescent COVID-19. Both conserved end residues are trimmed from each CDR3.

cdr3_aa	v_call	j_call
ASSIAAGLAGDTQY	TRBV19	TRBJ2-3
ASSPRAANTGELF	TRBV3-1/TRBV3-2	TRBJ2-2
ASSDSTSGEETQY	TRBV6-4	TRBJ2-5
ASRLTGEREQY	TRBV4-1	TRBJ2-7
ARSLATGGRRNEQF	TRBV5-3	TRBJ2-1
ASNTGHVNYGYT	TRBV10-2	TRBJ1-2
ASSLPDSFYNSPLH	TRBV28	TRBJ1-6
ASCTRGREETQY	TRBV19	TRBJ2-5
ASLDLNTGELF	TRBV12-3/TRBV12-4	TRBJ2-2
ASSPSPNREGYT	TRBV7-2	TRBJ1-2
ASCPGGYNEQY	TRBV28	TRBJ2-7
ASSQGGGGSDTQY	TRBV4-2	TRBJ2-3
ASSLEAGVNEQF	TRBV11-3	TRBJ2-1
ASKGETWTGAYNEQF	TRBV19	TRBJ2-1
ASSLRDQGPTDTQY	TRBV5-1	TRBJ2-3
ASTFRDINTGELF	TRBV27	TRBJ2-2
ASRRTSGSVAQY	TRBV27	TRBJ2-7
ASSQDRGTDTQY	TRBV4-2	TRBJ2-3
SVTGTAFRGTVEQF	TRBV29-1	TRBJ2-1
ASSPPGPGQGAYEQY	TRBV18	TRBJ2-7
ASSLSSGGTSSYEQY	TRBV11-2	TRBJ2-7
ASSLTGNQPQH	TRBV7-2	TRBJ1-5
ASSMGTSGSHEQY	TRBV19	TRBJ2-7
ASTIAPGNTGELF	TRBV19	TRBJ2-2
ASSGQLRETQY	TRBV2	TRBJ2-5
ASSTGQRTDTQY	TRBV5-1	TRBJ2-3
ASSIQGGQPQH	TRBV19	TRBJ1-5
ASSLWQGTNIGGYT	TRBV28	TRBJ1-2
ASSRDRLGSGANVLT	TRBV18	TRBJ2-6
ASSNPGIGELF	TRBV11-2	TRBJ2-2
ASSPVRGENTEAF	TRBV11-3	TRBJ1-1
ATNAGGGETQY	TRBV10-3	TRBJ2-5
ASSQGGGWGNQPQH	TRBV3-1/TRBV3-2	TRBJ1-5
ASSQGQGANGYT	TRBV3-1/TRBV3-2	TRBJ1-2
SASSSGKGSYNEQF	TRBV20-1	TRBJ2-1
ASSPTQGWNTEAF	TRBV5-1	TRBJ1-1
ANQRDRGQLEPKNIQY	TRBV5-1	TRBJ2-4
ASSLPQFTFSNQPQH	TRBV28	TRBJ1-5
SVEDLFGDEQY	TRBV29-1	TRBJ2-7
ASSRGQTRNQPQH	TRBV18	TRBJ1-5
ASSQERTSGRIYEQY	TRBV3-1/TRBV3-2	TRBJ2-7
ATSRGETSGRLDEQF	TRBV15	TRBJ2-1
ASLSPGNYGYT	TRBV25-1	TRBJ1-2
ASSSGLAGVSDEQY	TRBV7-6	TRBJ2-7